The entry that follows covers one T cell receptor beta chain sequence. The specificity of this receptor is unknown. No base quality values were provided; no much bigger clone lies one nucleotide off. Inclusive of the bounding cysteine and phenylalanine, the CDR3 is 17 residues long. The CDR3 DNA has 51 bases and is translated from base 1. The CDR1 and CDR2 encoded by the germline V gene (reference sequence) are SGHNT and YYREEE. Trimming removed 0 bases from V and 1 base from J, leaving 13 bases between the germline ends. The cohort comprised 666 healthy bone marrow donors. All cohort members were sampled while nominally healthy, although unrecorded immune exposures were likely present. CMV serostatus was positive for roughly 290 and negative for about 55% of the roughly 670 cohort members, and was not recorded for this donor. Each donor provided a peripheral blood sample, and peripheral blood mononuclear cells were used for TCR beta sequencing. Genomic DNA extraction from the blood cell samples was performed with the Qiagen DNeasy Blood Extraction Kit.

The data were taken from a study of cytomegalovirus exposure and HLA in healthy donors (dated by TCRdb to about 2017). About the investigation overall: An earlier analysis of roughly 610 of the donors reported 276 Gb of sequence data and 117 million unique TCR beta sequences obtained from 180 million or so T cells. In a later genetic analysis, genome-wide SNP genotypes for about three fifths of the 666 donors were used, and that subset was treated as a discovery cohort. The aim of the study was to test whether cataloging public T cell receptors could identify signatures of past pathogen exposure. In an earlier analysis of several hundred of the donors, high-throughput TCR beta sequencing was used to judge whether each TCR beta V gene segment behaved as functional or pseudogenic. In addition to the first cohort of roughly 670 subjects, a separate validation cohort of about 120 different subjects was used. Around 320 gigabases of sequencing data and tens of millions of unique TCR sequences were included in an early release covering about 600 HLA-typed donors. Both class I and class II loci were covered by HLA typing, at four-digit resolution. In a later analysis, previously published TCR beta repertoires from about 640 donors were re-analyzed and high-resolution HLA genotyping was added so that TCR occurrence patterns could be studied. Of the 398 genotyped donors, 80% to 90% were placed in the genetic ancestry cluster associated with self-reported Caucasian donors. The study profiled the T cell repertoires of 550 to 700 subjects by immunosequencing and related them to cytomegalovirus serostatus. Donor age, sex, ethnicity and CMV serostatus were compiled together with the repertoire data. High-throughput TCR immunosequencing, statistical association of individual TCRs with disease status, and machine learning were combined to predict cytomegalovirus infection status. All discovery cohort repertoires had been generated on a single sequencing platform. Rather than drawing on any new phenotypic data, the later analysis identified candidate immune exposures from TCR beta sequences and the way those sequences occurred across donors. Four or five DR-DQ haplotypes were handled as single units for association and clustering because linkage in the cohort was strong. On average, 235,054 unique TCR beta nucleotide sequences were sequenced per donor among more than 350 genotyped donors of the cohort, with 15% to 20% of those sequences being non-productive. The number of donors typed differed by locus, with about 620-630 for A, B, C, DRB1 and DQB1, approximately 500 for DQA1, 600 to 610 for DPA1, and around 430 for DPB1.

The library was built by means of the immunoSEQ multiplex PCR assay. A mixture of 60 forward primers for TCR Vbeta segments and 13 reverse primers for TCR Jbeta segments was used in the multiplex PCR. The CDR3 region of rearranged TCR beta genes was amplified from genomic DNA with a multiplex PCR assay. The Illumina HiSeq System was used to sequence the amplified TCR beta libraries as 87-base-pair reads. As for the original processing: Across the 500 to 750 repertoires, a later analysis counted approximately 75 million unique TCR beta chains, 9.5 million to 12 million of which were shared by at least two donors. Raw reads were error-corrected and collapsed into unique sequences by a nearest-neighbor algorithm in which closely related sequences were merged to remove PCR and sequencing errors. Alignment of CDR3 sequences to IMGT reference sequences was used to assign V, D and J gene segments. For a sequence to be retained, at least a six-nucleotide match to both a V gene segment and a J gene segment was required. Rearrangements were classified as productive when the CDR3 lacked stop codons and remained in frame with V and J, and all other rearrangements were classified as non-productive. Following IMGT convention, CDR3 was defined as the stretch from the second conserved V-encoded cysteine to the conserved J-encoded phenylalanine. The earlier analysis of about 590 of the donors excluded sequences that lacked an unambiguous match to a single V gene segment. In an earlier analysis of some 590 of the donors, V segments were called functional above 56.7% productive rearrangements and were called segregating when the between-donor standard deviation exceeded 5%. To diagnose cytomegalovirus status from the catalog of TCR beta chain sequences, a statistical classification framework was built. In a later analysis, V and J genes were assigned by comparing TCR nucleotide sequences against IMGT/GENE-DB human TR gene sequences. A later analysis assigned CDR3 sequences and most-parsimonious VDJ recombination scenarios with the TCRdist pipeline. In a later analysis, each TCR beta chain was defined by its CDR3 amino acid sequence together with its V-gene family, and reads without a unique V-gene family were excluded. In a later analysis, 550 to 650 highly shared, low-generation-probability nucleotide sequences were removed to address suspected cross-contamination and a sequencing artifact. For each public chain, a later analysis derived a clonal expansion index from normalized ranks of inferred template counts within each repertoire. A later analysis computed generation probabilities with a VDJ recombination model fitted to out-of-frame rearrangements, and checked the results against IGoR. Hypergeometric tests were used in a later analysis to score TCR-TCR, TCR-HLA and TCR-CMV co-occurrence, with a repertoire-size bias correction applied to the TCR pairs. False discovery rates were estimated in a later analysis by permuting HLA or CMV assignments 20 times. In a later analysis, co-occurring TCRs were grouped with DBSCAN, and TCRdist sequence similarity was added when clustering was performed within HLA-allele-positive subsets. Repertoires with fewer than 30,000 or more than 120,000 public chains, plus five repertoires with anomalous nucleotide sharing, were excluded from co-occurrence clustering. Held by TCRdb, this immuneACCESS table contains in-frame sequences only and omits some clones. Under half of the omission traces to an unresolved V gene where checked; the cause of the rest is unknown. That table supplies the V and J calls and clone size; D and trimming were determined from the DNA. Here the sample has about 130,000 clones; 80% to 85% occur a single time. The ten largest make up 0.95% to 1.1% of the sample.

What the research found in general, with its limitations: Presence/absence analyses assumed roughly uniform sequencing depth across donors, an assumption that may not hold. In a later analysis, several top co-occurrence clusters were reported to appear linked to parvovirus B19, influenza, CMV and Epstein-Barr virus. A later analysis associated about 17,000 TCR beta sequences with specific HLA alleles at a false discovery rate of 0.05. A cluster of highly shared sequence variants was judged likely to represent a technical artifact of the sequencing pipeline. In a later genetic analysis, a missense DCLRE1C variant was associated with V-gene and J-gene trimming of TCR beta chains, and the association was replicated in an independent cohort. Linkage disequilibrium might explain the correlated functional status among segregating V segments, but an unknown experimental factor could not be ruled out. A further reported finding was that TCR beta sequences accurately predicted the HLA-A and HLA-B alleles for most subjects in the first cohort. In a later analysis, HLA-associated TCR beta chains were found to be more clonally expanded and to have lower generation probabilities than equally common non-associated chains. In an earlier analysis of about 600 of the donors, most TCR beta V segments appeared in productive rearrangements about 87% or about 30% of the time, broadly matching IMGT annotations. The study listed 150 to 200 TCR beta chains as associated with cytomegalovirus. For the cohort, immune exposure information was limited to CMV serostatus. The 87-base-pair reads could not distinguish some IMGT-functional V segments, including TRBV6-2 and TRBV6-3, so those segments were excluded. Because HLA typing was missing for some donors at each locus, association tests included only the typed subset. According to a later analysis, TCR association rates differed among HLA loci, with DRB1 alleles showing the most associated TCRs and HLA-C alleles showing the fewest. The authors suggested that the approach could potentially be extended to other disease states and immunological phenotypes. Most TCR sequences were observed very rarely across donors, whereas some public TCRs were present in many individuals. Cytomegalovirus status was reported to be diagnosed by the classifier with high specificity and sensitivity in both the original and validation cohorts. A later analysis found that most CMV-associated TCR beta chains appeared HLA-restricted, with HLA associations seemingly driven largely by CMV exposure. The earlier analysis of some 560 of the donors excluded roughly 16 rarely observed V segments, including chromosome 9 orphons, because counts were too low. Strong co-occurrence of HLA alleles, especially DR and DQ, made assigning TCR associations to individual alleles difficult. In a later genetic analysis, fewer N-insertions in productive TCRs were reported among donors in an Asian-associated ancestry cluster than the approximately 710-donor mean. Only TCR beta chains were sequenced in this cohort, and the absence of alpha or paired-chain data limited detectable features. A few of the identified cytomegalovirus-associated TCR beta chains were confirmed in vitro to be specific for cytomegalovirus antigens.

Sequenced sample: PBMCs. This sequence was found in a human donor in good health. This sequence uses TRBV5-4 and TRBJ2-2; no D gene can be assigned with confidence. The sequence in DNA is TGTGCCAGCAGCTTGGGCACACCCAGGCTGAACACCGGGGAGCTGTTTTTT. Its protein is CASSLGTPRLNTGELFF.